The rows below give T cell receptor beta chains drawn from one sample of a study of early T cells in non-severe SARS-CoV-2 infection. TCRdb ran MiXCR on the 5' RACE reads and lists one entry per CDR3 protein. The sample comprises more than 85,000 distinct CDR3 sequences, about 15% of which are singletons, and roughly 1.3% rests with the top ten. Material for sequencing was whole blood. These receptors were obtained from an adult who was a healthcare worker with PCR-confirmed SARS-CoV-2 infection or an uninfected control (not recorded which). The CDR3 runs from the conserved cysteine through the conserved F or W. A D gene is named only where the DNA matches it firmly. Not all rows give a size; the values are once, few, many and, for expanded clones, a class.

v_call	clone_size	j_call	d_call	cdr3_aa	cdr3_nt
TRBV5-1	-	TRBJ2-7	-	CASSLDLSSYEQYF	TGCGCCAGCAGCCTGGACTTGAGCTCCTACGAGCAGTACTTC
TRBV6-7	few	TRBJ2-3	-	CASSYSKLGGLTDTQYF	TGTGCCAGCAGTTACTCGAAACTAGGCGGATTGACAGATACGCAGTATTTT
TRBV19	few	TRBJ2-5	-	CASWSGRETQYF	TGTGCCAGTTGGTCTGGGCGAGAGACCCAGTACTTC
TRBV12-3/TRBV12-4	few	TRBJ2-7	-	CASSLRQRAYEQYF	TGTGCCAGCAGTTTGAGACAGCGGGCCTACGAGCAGTACTTC
TRBV28	few	TRBJ1-2	-	CASIPIGGLMYGYTF	TGTGCCAGCATCCCCATTGGGGGGCTAATGTATGGCTACACCTTC
TRBV30	many	TRBJ1-1	TRBD1	CAWSREGADSTEAFF	TGTGCCTGGAGCCGAGAGGGGGCTGATAGCACTGAAGCTTTCTTT
TRBV2	-	TRBJ2-1	TRBD2	CASTARLAGYNEQFF	TGTGCCAGCACCGCTAGACTAGCGGGGTACAATGAGCAGTTCTTC
TRBV5-6	-	TRBJ2-1	-	CASSLAAYEQFF	TGTGCCAGCAGCTTGGCCGCATATGAGCAGTTCTTC
TRBV5-4	many	TRBJ2-3	-	CASRTGTTGTDTQYF	TGTGCCAGCAGGACCGGGACAACCGGCACAGATACGCAGTATTTT
TRBV29-1	-	TRBJ1-1	TRBD1	CSVKRGQYEDTEAFF	TGCAGCGTCAAACGGGGACAGTATGAAGACACTGAAGCTTTCTTT
TRBV5-6	few	TRBJ2-3	-	CASSPKGGGDTQYF	TGTGCCAGCAGCCCAAAGGGTGGGGGAGATACGCAGTATTTT
TRBV7-9	many	TRBJ1-6	-	CASSSGTSYNSPLHF	TGTGCCAGCAGCTCGGGGACCTCCTATAATTCACCCCTCCACTTT
TRBV7-6	few	TRBJ2-4	-	CASSASSKNIQYF	TGTGCCAGCAGCGCCTCTTCCAAAAACATTCAGTACTTC
TRBV19	-	TRBJ1-4	-	CASSIRLSEKLFF	TGTGCCAGTAGTATTCGACTCAGTGAAAAACTGTTTTTT
TRBV19	few	TRBJ2-7	-	CASSMKTGVNYEQYF	TGTGCCAGTAGTATGAAGACGGGGGTAAACTACGAGCAGTACTTC
TRBV18	few	TRBJ1-1	-	CASSPLPADEAFF	TGTGCCAGCTCACCATTACCAGCAGACGAAGCTTTCTTT
TRBV2	many	TRBJ2-3	-	CASSVLATQYF	TGTGCCAGCAGTGTCCTAGCCACGCAGTATTTT
TRBV7-9	-	TRBJ2-1	-	CASSLWSGTTYNEQFF	TGTGCCAGCAGCTTATGGAGCGGGACAACCTACAATGAGCAGTTCTTC
TRBV7-2	-	TRBJ2-3	-	CASSKAGAGSTDTQYF	TGTGCCAGCAGCAAGGCAGGGGCGGGGAGCACAGATACGCAGTATTTT
TRBV20-1	many	TRBJ2-1	TRBD2	CSASALGTSGGSYNEQFF	TGCAGTGCTAGTGCCCTGGGGACTAGCGGGGGTTCCTACAATGAGCAGTTCTTC
TRBV15	-	TRBJ2-1	TRBD2	CATSRDSGAGGYNEQFF	TGTGCCACCAGCAGAGATTCTGGAGCGGGGGGCTACAATGAGCAGTTCTTC
TRBV4-2	few	TRBJ2-1	TRBD2	CASSHIDLAGVGSYNEQFF	TGTGCCAGCAGCCACATCGACCTAGCGGGGGTAGGCTCCTACAATGAGCAGTTCTTC
TRBV4-3	many	TRBJ2-5	-	CASSQERVGTQYF	TGCGCCAGCAGCCAAGAGAGGGTGGGGACCCAGTACTTC
TRBV13	few	TRBJ2-5	TRBD1	CASSRRQGWSETQYF	TGTGCCAGCAGCCGACGACAGGGGTGGTCGGAGACCCAGTACTTC
TRBV21-1	many	TRBJ2-5	-	CASSKAWGLQETQYF	TGTGCCAGCAGCAAAGCTTGGGGACTTCAAGAGACCCAGTACTTC
TRBV15	-	TRBJ2-6	-	CATGGPPWRANVLTF	TGTGCCACCGGGGGGCCACCGTGGCGGGCCAACGTCCTGACTTTC
TRBV7-9	once	TRBJ2-1	TRBD2	CASSLVTSGERNEQFF	TGTGCCAGCAGCTTGGTGACTAGCGGGGAACGCAATGAGCAGTTCTTC
TRBV7-2	-	TRBJ1-3	-	CASSLWGVGGAGNTIYF	TGTGCCAGCAGCTTATGGGGAGTTGGGGGGGCTGGAAACACCATATATTTT
TRBV29-1	few	TRBJ2-1	-	CSVEGAVRYNEQFF	TGCAGCGTTGAGGGAGCAGTCCGTTACAATGAGCAGTTCTTC
TRBV5-4	-	TRBJ2-3	TRBD2	CVSSLTSGRTDTQYF	TGTGTCAGCAGCTTGACTAGCGGGAGGACAGATACGCAGTATTTT
TRBV20-1	-	TRBJ1-1	-	CSARRDLNTEAFF	TGCAGTGCTAGAAGGGACCTGAACACTGAAGCTTTCTTT
TRBV7-9	many	TRBJ2-2	-	CASSLSGNTGELFF	TGTGCCAGCAGCTTATCAGGGAACACCGGGGAGCTGTTTTTT
TRBV29-1	few	TRBJ2-7	TRBD1	CSTFTRDRPYEQYF	TGCAGCACTTTTACCCGGGACAGACCCTACGAGCAGTACTTC
TRBV20-1	-	TRBJ2-7	TRBD1	CSAQATGVRVEQYF	TGCAGTGCTCAAGCAACAGGGGTTCGGGTCGAGCAGTACTTC
TRBV13	-	TRBJ1-5	-	CASSQGGGSNQPQHF	TGTGCCAGCAGCCAAGGAGGGGGGAGCAATCAGCCCCAGCATTTT
TRBV7-2	-	TRBJ2-7	-	CASSWDSSYEQYF	TGTGCCAGCAGCTGGGACTCCTCCTACGAGCAGTACTTC
TRBV7-9	few	TRBJ2-1	TRBD1	CASSSPEDRAGNEQFF	TGTGCCAGCAGCTCCCCCGAGGACAGGGCCGGCAATGAGCAGTTCTTC
TRBV29-1	-	TRBJ2-1	-	CSVVVSSYNEQFF	TGCAGCGTTGTAGTCAGCTCCTACAATGAGCAGTTCTTC
TRBV11-2	-	TRBJ2-7	TRBD1	CASSSLPRDRLYEQYF	TGTGCCAGCAGCTCACTACCCCGGGACAGACTCTACGAGCAGTACTTC
TRBV7-2	many	TRBJ2-3	-	CASSTTGSRQYF	TGTGCCAGCAGCACGACCGGGTCCCGGCAGTATTTT
TRBV29-1	-	TRBJ2-2	TRBD1	CSVVATGVPGELFF	TGCAGCGTTGTTGCGACAGGGGTTCCCGGGGAGCTGTTTTTT
TRBV11-3	many	TRBJ2-2	-	CASSLENRAGELFF	TGTGCCAGCAGCTTAGAGAACAGGGCCGGGGAGCTGTTTTTT